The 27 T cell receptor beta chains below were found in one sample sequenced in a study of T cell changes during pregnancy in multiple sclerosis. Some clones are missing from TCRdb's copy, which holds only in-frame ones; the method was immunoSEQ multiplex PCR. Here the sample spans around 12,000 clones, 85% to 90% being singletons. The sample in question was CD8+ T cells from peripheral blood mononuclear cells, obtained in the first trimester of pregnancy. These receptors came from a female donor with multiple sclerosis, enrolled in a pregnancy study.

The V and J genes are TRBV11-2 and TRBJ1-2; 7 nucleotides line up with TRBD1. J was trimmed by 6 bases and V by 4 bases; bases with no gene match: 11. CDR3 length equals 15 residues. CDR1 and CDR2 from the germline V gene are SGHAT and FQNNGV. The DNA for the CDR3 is TGTGCCAGCAGCTCGACGACAGGGTCGGGTGATGGCTACACCTTC. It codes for CASSSTTGSGDGYTF.

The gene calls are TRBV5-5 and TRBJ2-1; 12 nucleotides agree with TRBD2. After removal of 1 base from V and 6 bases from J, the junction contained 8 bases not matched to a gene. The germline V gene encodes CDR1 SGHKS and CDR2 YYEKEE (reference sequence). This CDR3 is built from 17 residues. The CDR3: CASSLTKASGGGNEQFF. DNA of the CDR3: TGTGCCAGCAGCTTGACAAAAGCTAGCGGGGGGGGCAATGAGCAGTTCTTC. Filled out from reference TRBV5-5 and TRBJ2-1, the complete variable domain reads DAGVTQSPTHLIKTRGQQVTLRCSPISGHKSVSWYQQVLGQGPQFIFQYYEKEERGRGNFPDRFSARQFPNYSSELNVNALLLGDSALYLCASSLTKASGGGNEQFFGPGTRLTVL.

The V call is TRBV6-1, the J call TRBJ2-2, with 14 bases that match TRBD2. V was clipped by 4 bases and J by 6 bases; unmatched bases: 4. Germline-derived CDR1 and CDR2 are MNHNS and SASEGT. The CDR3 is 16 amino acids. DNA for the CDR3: TGTGCCAGCAGTGTGACTAGCGGGGGGGCTTCCGGGGAGCTGTTTTTT. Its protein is CASSVTSGGASGELFF.

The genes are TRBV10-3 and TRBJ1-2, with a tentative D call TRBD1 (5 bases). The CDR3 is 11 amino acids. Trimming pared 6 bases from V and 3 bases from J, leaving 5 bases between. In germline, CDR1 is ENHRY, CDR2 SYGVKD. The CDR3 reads CAIRGDYGYTF. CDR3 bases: TGTGCCATCAGAGGGGACTATGGCTACACCTTC.

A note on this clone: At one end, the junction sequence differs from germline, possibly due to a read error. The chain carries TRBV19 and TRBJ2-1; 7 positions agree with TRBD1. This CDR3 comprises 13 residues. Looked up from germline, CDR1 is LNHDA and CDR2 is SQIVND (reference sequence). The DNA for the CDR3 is TGTGCCAGTAGTACCGGGACAGCCCTTGAGAGGGTCTTC. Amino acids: CASSTGTALERVF.

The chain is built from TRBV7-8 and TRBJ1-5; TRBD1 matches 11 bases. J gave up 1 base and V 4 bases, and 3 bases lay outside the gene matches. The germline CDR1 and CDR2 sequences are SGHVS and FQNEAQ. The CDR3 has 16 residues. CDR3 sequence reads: CASSSGQGGSNQPQHF. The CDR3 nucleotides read TGTGCCAGCAGCTCGGGACAGGGGGGAAGCAATCAGCCCCAGCATTTT.

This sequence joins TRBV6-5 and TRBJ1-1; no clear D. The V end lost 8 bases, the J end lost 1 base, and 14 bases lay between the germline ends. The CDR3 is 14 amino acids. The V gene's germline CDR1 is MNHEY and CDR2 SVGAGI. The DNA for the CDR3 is TGTGCCAGCCAGTGGATGCGGGGGAACACTGAAGCTTTCTTT. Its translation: CASQWMRGNTEAFF.

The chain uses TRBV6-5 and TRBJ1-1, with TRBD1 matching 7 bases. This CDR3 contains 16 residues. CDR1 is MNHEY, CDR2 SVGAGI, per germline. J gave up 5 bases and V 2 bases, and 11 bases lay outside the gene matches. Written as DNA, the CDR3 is TGTGCCAGCAGTTACACGATCGAGGGGGCCGGGACTGAAGCTTTCTTT. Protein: CASSYTIEGAGTEAFF.

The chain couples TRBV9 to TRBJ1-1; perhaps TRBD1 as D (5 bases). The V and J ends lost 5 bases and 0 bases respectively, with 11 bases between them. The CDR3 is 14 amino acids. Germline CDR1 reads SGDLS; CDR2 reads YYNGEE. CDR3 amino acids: CASSSRAVNTEAFF. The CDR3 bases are TGTGCCAGCAGTAGCAGGGCAGTGAACACTGAAGCTTTCTTT.

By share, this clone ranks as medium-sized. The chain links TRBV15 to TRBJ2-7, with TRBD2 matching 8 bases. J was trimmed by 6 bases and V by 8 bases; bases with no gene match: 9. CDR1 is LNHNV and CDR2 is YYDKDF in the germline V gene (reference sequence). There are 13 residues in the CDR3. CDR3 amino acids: CATGPRGEGEQYF. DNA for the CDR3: TGTGCCACCGGACCGCGGGGGGAAGGCGAGCAGTACTTC.

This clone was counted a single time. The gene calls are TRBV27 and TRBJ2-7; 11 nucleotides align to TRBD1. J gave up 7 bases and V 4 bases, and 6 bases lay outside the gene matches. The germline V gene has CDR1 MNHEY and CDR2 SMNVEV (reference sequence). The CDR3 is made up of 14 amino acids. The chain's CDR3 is CASSSGTGGREQYF. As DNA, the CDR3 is TGTGCCAGCAGTTCCGGGACAGGGGGAAGAGAGCAGTACTTC.

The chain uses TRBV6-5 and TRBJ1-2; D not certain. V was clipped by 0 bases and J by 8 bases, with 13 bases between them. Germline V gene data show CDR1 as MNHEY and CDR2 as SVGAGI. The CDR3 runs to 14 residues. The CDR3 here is CASSYSNSLGGYTF. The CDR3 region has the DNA TGTGCCAGCAGTTACTCGAACAGCTTGGGCGGCTACACCTTC.

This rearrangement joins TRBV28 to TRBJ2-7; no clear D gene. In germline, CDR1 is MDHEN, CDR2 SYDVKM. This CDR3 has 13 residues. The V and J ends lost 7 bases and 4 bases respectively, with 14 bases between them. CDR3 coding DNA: TGTGCCAGCACCTCAATGTCGGGTTACGAGCAGTACTTC. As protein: CASTSMSGYEQYF.

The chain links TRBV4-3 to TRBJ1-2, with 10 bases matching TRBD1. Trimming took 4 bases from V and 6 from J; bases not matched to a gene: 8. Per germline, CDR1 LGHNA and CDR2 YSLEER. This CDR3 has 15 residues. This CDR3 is CASSPPGTGVDGYTF. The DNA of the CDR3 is TGCGCCAGCAGCCCTCCCGGGACAGGGGTTGATGGCTACACCTTC.

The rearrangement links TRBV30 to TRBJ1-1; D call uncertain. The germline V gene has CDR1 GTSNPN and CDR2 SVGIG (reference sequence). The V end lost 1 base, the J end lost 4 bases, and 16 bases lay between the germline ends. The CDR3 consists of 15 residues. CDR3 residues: CAWSGYPLEATEAFF. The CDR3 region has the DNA TGTGCCTGGAGTGGGTACCCGCTGGAGGCCACTGAAGCTTTCTTT.

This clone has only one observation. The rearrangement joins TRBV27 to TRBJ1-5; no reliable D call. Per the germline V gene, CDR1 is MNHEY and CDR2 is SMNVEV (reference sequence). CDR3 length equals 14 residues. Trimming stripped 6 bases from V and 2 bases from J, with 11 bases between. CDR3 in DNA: TGTGCCAGCAGCTTCACCCCGGGCAATCAGCCCCAGCATTTT. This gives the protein CASSFTPGNQPQHF.

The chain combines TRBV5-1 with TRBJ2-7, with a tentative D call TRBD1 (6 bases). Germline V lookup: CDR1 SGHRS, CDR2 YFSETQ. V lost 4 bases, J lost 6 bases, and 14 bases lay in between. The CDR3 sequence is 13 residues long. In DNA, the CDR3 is TGCGCCAGCAGCCCGGATCCCAGGGGCGAGCAGTACTTC. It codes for CASSPDPRGEQYF.

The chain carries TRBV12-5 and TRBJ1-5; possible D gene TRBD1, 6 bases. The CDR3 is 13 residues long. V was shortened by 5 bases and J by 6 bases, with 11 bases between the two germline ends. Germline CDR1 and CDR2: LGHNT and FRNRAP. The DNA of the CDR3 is TGTGCTAGTGGTACAGGGTGGGGTCAGCCCCAGCATTTT. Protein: CASGTGWGQPQHF.

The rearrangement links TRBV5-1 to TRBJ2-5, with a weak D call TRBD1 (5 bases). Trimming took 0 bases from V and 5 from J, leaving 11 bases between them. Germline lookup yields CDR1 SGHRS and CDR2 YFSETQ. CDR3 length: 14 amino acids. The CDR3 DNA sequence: TGCGCCAGCAGCTTGGAGGGGTTTGGGGAGACCCAGTACTTC. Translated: CASSLEGFGETQYF. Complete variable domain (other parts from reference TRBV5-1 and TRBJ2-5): KAGVTQTPRYLIKTRGQQVTLSCSPISGHRSVSWYQQTPGQGLQFLFEYFSETQRNKGNFPGRFSGRQFSNSRSEMNVSTLELGDSALYLCASSLEGFGETQYFGPGTRLLVL.

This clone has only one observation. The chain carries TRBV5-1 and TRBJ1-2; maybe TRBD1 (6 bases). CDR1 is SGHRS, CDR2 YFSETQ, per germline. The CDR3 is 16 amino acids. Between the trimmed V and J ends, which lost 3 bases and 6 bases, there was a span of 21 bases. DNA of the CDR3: TGCGCCAGCAGCTCTTTTGGAGCGGGGGCTTTAAATGGCTACACCTTC. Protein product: CASSSFGAGALNGYTF.

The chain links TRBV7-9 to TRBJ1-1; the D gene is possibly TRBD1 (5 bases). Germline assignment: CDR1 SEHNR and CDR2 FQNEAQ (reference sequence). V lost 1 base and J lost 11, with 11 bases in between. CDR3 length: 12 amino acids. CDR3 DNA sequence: TGTGCCAGCAGCTTAGAGGGGTATATGGCTTTCTTT. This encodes CASSLEGYMAFF. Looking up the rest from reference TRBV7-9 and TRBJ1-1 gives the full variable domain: DTGVSQNPRHKITKRGQNVTFRCDPISEHNRLYWYRQTLGQGPEFLTYFQNEAQLEKSRLLSDRFSAERPKGSFSTLEIQRTEQGDSAMYLCASSLEGYMAFFGQGTRLTVV.

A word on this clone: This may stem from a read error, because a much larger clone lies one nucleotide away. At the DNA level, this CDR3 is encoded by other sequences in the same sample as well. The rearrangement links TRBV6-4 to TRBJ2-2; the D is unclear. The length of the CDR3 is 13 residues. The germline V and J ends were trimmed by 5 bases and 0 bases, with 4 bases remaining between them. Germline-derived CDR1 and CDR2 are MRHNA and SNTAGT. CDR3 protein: CASSPANTGELFF. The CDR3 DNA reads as TGTGCCAGCAGTCCCGCGAACACCGGGGAGCTGTTTTTT.

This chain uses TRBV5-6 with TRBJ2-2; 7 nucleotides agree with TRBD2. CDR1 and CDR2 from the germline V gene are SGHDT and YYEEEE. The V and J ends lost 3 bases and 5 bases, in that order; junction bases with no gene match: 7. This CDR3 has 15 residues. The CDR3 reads CASSSPGLSTGELFF. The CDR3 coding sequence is TGTGCCAGCAGCTCCCCGGGACTATCAACCGGGGAGCTGTTTTTT.

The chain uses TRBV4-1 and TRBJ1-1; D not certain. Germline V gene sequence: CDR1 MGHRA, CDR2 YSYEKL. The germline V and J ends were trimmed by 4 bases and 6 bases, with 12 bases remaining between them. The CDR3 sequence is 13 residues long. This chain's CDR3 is CASSPLRVAEAFF. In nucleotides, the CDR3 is TGCGCCAGCAGCCCTCTGAGAGTCGCTGAAGCTTTCTTT.

The CDR3 sequence: CVTEREYAGNTIYF. Here the CDR3 DNA reads TGCGTAACGGAGAGGGAGTACGCTGGAAACACCATATATTTT. The chain is built from TRBV5-1 and TRBJ1-3; the D is unclear. This CDR3 has 14 residues. Per the germline V gene, CDR1 is SGHRS and CDR2 is YFSETQ.

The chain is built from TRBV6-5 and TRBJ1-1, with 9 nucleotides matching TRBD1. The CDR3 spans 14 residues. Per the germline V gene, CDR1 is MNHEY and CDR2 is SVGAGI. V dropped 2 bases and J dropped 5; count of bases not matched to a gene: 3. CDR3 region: CASSYGQGFTEAFF. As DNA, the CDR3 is TGTGCCAGCAGTTACGGACAGGGGTTTACTGAAGCTTTCTTT.

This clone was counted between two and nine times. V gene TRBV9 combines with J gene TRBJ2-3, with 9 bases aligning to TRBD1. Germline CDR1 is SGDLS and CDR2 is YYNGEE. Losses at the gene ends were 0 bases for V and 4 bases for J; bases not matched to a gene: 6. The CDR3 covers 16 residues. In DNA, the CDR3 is TGTGCCAGCAGCGTAGAACAGGGGGCCGGAGCAGATACGCAGTATTTT. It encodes CASSVEQGAGADTQYF.